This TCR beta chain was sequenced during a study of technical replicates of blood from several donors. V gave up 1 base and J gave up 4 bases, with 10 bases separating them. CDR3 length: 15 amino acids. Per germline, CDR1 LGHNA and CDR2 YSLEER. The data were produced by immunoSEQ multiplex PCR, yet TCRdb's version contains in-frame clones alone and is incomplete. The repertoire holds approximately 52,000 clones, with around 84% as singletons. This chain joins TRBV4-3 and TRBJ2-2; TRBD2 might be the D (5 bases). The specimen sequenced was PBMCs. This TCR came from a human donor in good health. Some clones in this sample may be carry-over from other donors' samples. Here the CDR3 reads CASSQAAGVTGELFF. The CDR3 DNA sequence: TGCGCCAGCAGCCAAGCGGCGGGCGTCACCGGGGAGCTGTTTTTT.